This TCR beta chain was captured in a study of Ad26.COV2.S vaccination and SARS-CoV-2 variants. Turning to the study itself: Recipients of Ad26.COV2.S got it intramuscularly, once or twice 56 days apart.

The CDR3 is 15 amino acids. Trimming cost V 0 bases and J 0 bases, with 10 bases left between them. Germline CDR1 SGHRS, CDR2 YFSETQ. Treatment in this sample: about 20 received Ad26.COV2.S at low or high dose, single or two shots; five or six received placebo; per-sample allocation not given. It was on day 63 after the first vaccine or placebo injection that samples were taken. This clone was seen only once. What it binds is not known. Whole-study findings and limits: Relative to placebo recipients, vaccine recipients exhibited elevated spike-specific TCR breadth. In TCR breadth and depth analyses, total T cell responses may have been underestimated.

Generated by immunoSEQ multiplex PCR, the TCRdb table keeps only in-frame clones and is missing some. The sample yields 440,000 or so clones, less than 95% seen once. This specimen was peripheral blood, taken in a trial of Ad26.COV2.S vaccine versus placebo. The clonotype comes from a person aged 18 to 65 who received the Ad26.COV2.S COVID-19 vaccine or a placebo. V and J are TRBV5-1 and TRBJ2-7, with D perhaps given as TRBD1 or TRBD2 (6 bases each). The CDR3 loop is CASSLEGGLSYEQYF. Here the CDR3 DNA reads TGCGCCAGCAGCTTGGAAGGGGGACTCTCCTACGAGCAGTACTTC.